This TCR beta chain derives from a study of cytomegalovirus exposure and HLA in healthy donors. Remarks on this clone: The antigen is unknown.

The PCR had 60 Vbeta and 13 Jbeta primers. As originally analysed: In a later analysis, the count reached 76 million or so unique TCR beta chains, with 10 million to 11 million shared. Repertoires were generated with immunoSEQ multiplex PCR, while TCRdb's copy carries only in-frame clones and drops some. D and trimming come from the DNA, and the V and J calls and clone size come from that table. Of under 150,000 clones listed, more than 65% were seen once; the top ten hold around 2.7%. General study points: The classifier, whose performance was assessed in both the original and validation cohorts, reportedly diagnosed cytomegalovirus status with high specificity and sensitivity. When analyzed later, the rates of TCR association showed variation by HLA locus, with DRB1 the most and HLA-C the fewest.

This CDR3 is 14 amino acids long. Between the trimmed V and J ends, which lost 5 bases and 3 bases, there was a span of 13 bases. Looked up from germline, CDR1 is SEHNR and CDR2 is FQNEAQ (reference sequence). Source material: PBMCs. The TCR originated in a woman aged 55-69 years in good health and CMV-seropositive. The chain employs TRBV7-9 and TRBJ1-2; D may be TRBD1 (6 bases). CDR3 residues: CASSPSRTDYGYTF. DNA for the CDR3: TGTGCCAGCAGCCCCTCGAGGACAGACTATGGCTACACCTTC.